Included here is one TCR beta chain sequence, with context. The clone's antigen remains unknown. No base quality information exists; no much larger clone differs at one position. This sample stems from a study of shared clonotypes between healthy human individuals (dated by TCRdb to about 2020). Regarding the study in general: Three men and two women, aged 18 to 49 years, made up the cohort. For each donor, three plates each were used for CD4 naive and CD4 memory, two plates were used for CD8 naive, and one plate was used for CD8 memory. Blood TCR repertoires of a handful of healthy adults were deeply sequenced to estimate repertoire size and the extent of clonotype sharing between individuals. To increase sequencing depth and limit assay-specific biases, TCR repertoire library preparation and sequencing were carried out by different laboratories using diverse techniques. Between about 0.8 and 9 billion PBMCs per donor were obtained by leukapheresis.

Overall study results and their limits: Sampling was restricted to blood, and TCR repertoires in tissue are likely to differ from TCR repertoires in blood. The genetic and exposure-history diversity represented was limited by the small number of donors. Larger estimated clonotype richness was generally found for naive subsets than for memory subsets. Compared with non-shared clonotypes, the clonotypes found in all four sorted-subset donors had higher generation probabilities. Pairwise subsampling led to the expectation that sequencing depth would affect the degree of clonotype sharing among donors. Sharing across four donors was observed for around 5% of naive CD4, about 4% of naive CD8, 2% to 2.5% of memory CD4, and 0.4% of memory CD8 clonotypes. Even with the large sequencing depth, rarefaction of the sorted-subset datasets indicated that sequencing was incomplete.

Germline trimming amounts to 4 bases on V and 7 bases on J, with 6 as the count of junction bases outside the gene matches. The germline V gene yields SGHTS for CDR1 and YDEGEE for CDR2. Its CDR3 holds 14 amino acids, cysteine through phenylalanine. This entry keeps only the CDR3 DNA: 42 bases, framed from base 1. Using the deep immunoSEQ assay, multiplex PCR amplified TCR CDR3 regions from genomic DNA. For each cell subset, the extracted genomic DNA was distributed evenly across all wells of several immunoSEQ 96-well plates, and each plate served as one replicate. For sorted subsets, each replicate PCR was loaded with about 0.2 ug genomic DNA, equivalent to approximately 27,000 T cell genomes. Purified libraries were quantified with a Qubit 3.0 fluorometer, sized on a Bioanalyzer 2100, and re-quantified with the KAPA Library Quantification kit. Every immunoSEQ 96-well plate was sequenced on a separate single-read 150-cycle Illumina NextSeq 550 flow cell. From the authors' description of their analysis: The immunoSEQ output contained only junctional sequences without quality scores, so filtering could not match that applied to full-length reads. Sequences were annotated with PyIR, a Python wrapper for IgBLAST v1.9, and V/J genes and CDR3 were assigned using IMGT germline references. Reads were filtered out if the reads had weak V/J assignments (E-value above 1e-6), no CDR3, stop codons, out-of-frame junctions, or ambiguous translated residues. V3J clonotypes were defined as sequences sharing an identical inferred V gene, J gene, and CDR3 amino acid sequence. Percentage overlap between repertoires was computed as shared unique clonotypes divided by the size of the smaller repertoire. Three approaches were used to assess repertoire richness: RTK rarefaction, the Chao1 estimator, and Recon v2.1 estimates of unobserved clonotypes. Generation probabilities for all TCRbeta clonotypes obtained by the gDNA method from four donors were computed using OLGA. Here the immuneACCESS table is served through TCRdb, limited to in-frame sequences with V and J called. Missing clones are a known gap in these copies; in checked studies unresolved V genes cover under half, and the rest lacks a known reason. V and J calls and clone size are copied from that table; D and trimming were computed from the DNA. For this sample there are around 1.5 million clones; 95% to 99% appear just once. The top ten clonotypes cover about 0.45% of the sample.

Donors were healthy HIV-negative adults with no recently reported acute infections or vaccinations. Every donor was a Caucasian adult residing in Nashville, Tennessee, USA. Magnetic negative selection was used to enrich CD4+ T cells, after which naive cells were positively selected on CD45RA and the negative fraction became the memory subset. After blood collection by leukapheresis, PBMCs were isolated using Ficoll-Histopaque density gradient centrifugation and then cryopreserved in the vapor phase of liquid nitrogen. Analytical flow cytometry was used to check the purity and quantity of each magnetically sorted T cell population. Genomic DNA was isolated from each sorted fraction and quantified by UV absorbance on a Nanodrop 2000c.

This receptor was obtained from a man aged 30-40 years in good health. The chain is made from TRBV5-8 and TRBJ1-4; the junction holds 8 bases that match TRBD1. Sequenced material: naive CD4+ T cells sorted from blood. The cell subset or site label on this specimen signifies: CD45RA+ positively selected. The DNA sequence is TGTGCCAGCAGCATTGGACAGGGAGGTGAAAAACTGTTTTTT. The encoded protein is CASSIGQGGEKLFF.